Sequencing of this T cell receptor (beta chain) was carried out in a study of T cells in localized non-small cell lung cancer. Generated by immunoSEQ multiplex PCR, the TCRdb table keeps only in-frame clones and is missing some. The repertoire includes 7,500 to 10,000 clones, about 43% of them detected once, and around 4% sits in the top ten. Trimming cost V 0 bases and J 1 base, with 7 bases left between them. The CDR3 runs to 14 residues. Germline CDR1 is SGHNT and CDR2 is YENEEA. The TCR sequence derives from a woman aged 35 to 70 with stage I lung adenocarcinoma. The sample was lymph node tissue, taken before any cancer treatment. This chain connects TRBV11-3 to TRBJ2-7; tentatively, D is TRBD2 (6 bases). The CDR3 is CASSLEEGSYEQYF. The DNA of the CDR3 is TGTGCCAGCAGCTTAGAGGAGGGGTCCTACGAGCAGTACTTC.